This T cell receptor beta chain emerged from a study of CD8 T cells in ankylosing spondylitis. General study findings and limits: Matched ankylosing spondylitis synovial fluid reportedly contained a significantly enriched population of disease-linked clones. Researchers report that disease-linked clones proved CD8+ and relatively rare in peripheral blood. Earlier studies detected some motif variants in reactive arthritis synovial fluid and blood.

This CDR3 region has 17 residues. The germline V gene encodes CDR1 DFQATT and CDR2 SNEGSKA (reference sequence). The junction had 11 bases not matched to a gene; V was cut back by 3 bases and J by 4 bases. Quantitative 5'-RACE was performed with molecular barcodes, and it yielded the TCR beta libraries. TCRdb re-analysed the 5' RACE reads in MiXCR, keeping a single row per CDR3 protein. The sample shows some 220,000 distinct CDR3 sequences, roughly a tenth of them seen only once. This clonotype occurred a few times. What it binds is unknown. The TCR was taken from a male donor with ankylosing spondylitis or in good health (not recorded which). The chain uses TRBV20-1 and TRBJ2-7, with 14 bases that match TRBD2. Sample: blood, either unsorted or a sorted T cell fraction (not recorded which). CDR3 DNA: TGCAGTGCTAGTGGAGGGACTAGCGGGAGAGGGGAATACGAGCAGTACTTC. As protein: CSASGGTSGRGEYEQYF.